The 26 T cell receptor beta chains below all came from one sample that was sequenced in a study of memory CD4+ T cells and cytomegalovirus serostatus. Single viable CD3+CD4+CD8-CD45RO+ cells were sorted as the memory CD4+ T cells. Some clones are missing from TCRdb's copy, which holds only in-frame ones; the method was immunoSEQ multiplex PCR. The data contain approximately 50,000 clones, 60% to 75% of them singletons. The sample taken for sequencing was memory CD4+ T cells from blood. These receptors were taken from an adult in good health and CMV-seropositive.

This clone showed up just once. The chain couples TRBV18 to TRBJ2-5, with D possibly TRBD2 on 6 matching bases. V was clipped by 5 bases and J by 3 bases, with 16 bases between them. Germline V CDR1 and CDR2: KGHSH, LQKENI. This CDR3 spans 15 amino acids. The CDR3 nucleotides read TGTGCCAGCTCAGTAAACGGAGGGCCGGAAGAGACCCAGTACTTC. Translation: CASSVNGGPEETQYF.

This sequence joins TRBV6-1 and TRBJ2-7; D is perhaps TRBD1 or TRBD2 (5 bases each). The V end lost 1 base, the J end lost 6 bases, and 10 bases lay between the germline ends. This CDR3 has 13 amino acids. Germline-derived CDR1 and CDR2 are MNHNS and SASEGT. CDR3 sequence reads: CASSEVSRGEQYV. The CDR3 region has the DNA TGTGCCAGCAGTGAAGTATCGAGGGGCGAGCAGTACGTC.

The DNA for the CDR3 is TGTGCCAGCAGCCTACTTCCGGACCCGGGAACCGGGGAGCTGTTTTTT. Translating it yields CASSLLPDPGTGELFF. This sequence joins TRBV9 and TRBJ2-2, with D maybe TRBD2 (5 bases). Germline V CDR1 and CDR2: SGDLS, YYNGEE. The CDR3 spans 16 residues. Trimming pared 4 bases from V and 5 bases from J, leaving 18 bases between.

V and J are TRBV6-4 and TRBJ1-2, with TRBD1 identical over 12 bases. The junction had 8 bases not matched to a gene; V was cut back by 6 bases and J by 6 bases. The CDR3 extends over 15 amino acids. The germline V gene encodes CDR1 MRHNA and CDR2 SNTAGT. The CDR3 bases are TGTGCCAGCAGGGGACAGGGGGCATCTGGGGATGGCTACACCTTC. Amino acids: CASRGQGASGDGYTF.

The chain uses TRBV12-1 and TRBJ1-5. TRBV12-1 is noted as a pseudogene. The CDR3 has 15 residues. The CDR3 loop is CASTPGGGANQPQHF. For the CDR3, the DNA is TGTGCCAGCACCCCGGGAGGAGGAGCCAATCAGCCCCAGCATTTT.

The genes are TRBV5-4 and TRBJ1-2, with 8 nucleotides matching TRBD1. The germline gives CDR1 SGHNT, CDR2 YYREEE (reference sequence). There are 14 residues in the CDR3. J lost 6 bases, V lost 3 bases, and 7 bases had no gene match. In DNA, the CDR3 is TGTGCCAGCAGCTCGGACAGGGAATCGGATGGCTACACCTTC. Translated: CASSSDRESDGYTF.

This chain uses TRBV4-3 with TRBJ1-2, with 9 bases fitting TRBD1. CDR3 length equals 14 residues. Germline trimming cut 1 base from V and 6 bases from J; bases unmatched to any gene: 3. Looked up from germline, CDR1 is LGHNA and CDR2 is YSLEER. DNA for the CDR3: TGCGCCAGCAGCCAAGGACAGGGGGTTGATGGCTACACCTTC. It translates to CASSQGQGVDGYTF.

The CDR3 nucleotides read TGTGCCAGCAATAAGGGGTACAATCAGCCCCAGCATTTT. Amino acids: CASNKGYNQPQHF. This chain joins TRBV7-2 and TRBJ1-5, with D possibly TRBD1 on 5 matching bases. CDR3 size: 13 residues. V was pared by 7 bases and J by 3 bases, with 10 bases between. Per germline, CDR1 SGHTA and CDR2 FQGNSA. Supplemented by reference TRBV7-2 and TRBJ1-5, the full variable domain reads GAGVSQSPSNKVTEKGKDVELRCDPISGHTALYWYRQSLGQGLEFLIYFQGNSAPDKSGLPSDRFSAERTGGSVSTLTIQRTQQEDSAVYLCASNKGYNQPQHFGDGTRLSIL.

This clone was counted a few times. The V gene is TRBV28, the J gene TRBJ2-2; TRBD1 might be the D (6 bases). Germline V gives CDR1 MDHEN, CDR2 SYDVKM. The CDR3 totals 13 residues. V was shortened by 6 bases and J by 7 bases, with 12 bases between the two germline ends. CDR3 sequence: CASRAQGYGELFF. In nucleotides, the CDR3 is TGTGCCAGCAGGGCCCAGGGGTACGGGGAGCTGTTTTTT.

This clone came up once. This chain connects TRBV5-1 to TRBJ2-3; D gene unclear. This CDR3 is 14 amino acids long. V lost 0 bases, J lost 1 base, and 6 bases lay in between. Germline V lookup: CDR1 SGHRS, CDR2 YFSETQ. The CDR3 loop reads CASSLGSRTDTQYF. The CDR3 bases are TGCGCCAGCAGCTTGGGGTCACGCACAGATACGCAGTATTTT.

This clone came up once. The chain has TRBV6-5 and TRBJ2-1, with TRBD2 matching over 7 bases. In germline, CDR1 is MNHEY, CDR2 SVGAGI. This CDR3 comprises 16 residues. V was clipped by 2 bases and J by 8 bases; unmatched bases: 12. The CDR3 sequence: CASSYGGEGLRYEQFF. In nucleotides, the CDR3 is TGTGCCAGCAGTTACGGGGGGGAGGGCCTGAGGTATGAGCAGTTCTTC.

The V and J genes are TRBV6-5 and TRBJ2-3; TRBD1 matches at 8 bases. The germline V gene encodes CDR1 MNHEY and CDR2 SVGAGI. Unmatched junction bases numbered 6, after V lost 0 bases and J lost 4 bases. The CDR3 is 16 amino acids. CDR3 region: CASSYSGTGVPDTQYF. CDR3 bases: TGTGCCAGCAGTTACTCCGGGACAGGCGTGCCAGATACGCAGTATTTT.

The rearrangement joins TRBV11-2 to TRBJ2-3; D tentatively fits TRBD1 or TRBD2 (6 bases each). Deletions cut 5 bases from V and 2 bases from J, with 17 bases between. Germline assignment: CDR1 SGHAT and CDR2 FQNNGV. The CDR3 is 16 residues long. CDR3 nucleotides: TGTGCCAGCAGCGTAGGACGGGGGCGAAACACAGATACGCAGTATTTT. It is translated as CASSVGRGRNTDTQYF.

This clone was observed once. The chain joins TRBV2 to TRBJ1-1, with D unclear. CDR1 and CDR2 (germline): SNHLY, FYNNEI. V was clipped by 3 bases and J by 6 bases, with 5 bases between them. CDR3 size: 11 residues. CDR3: CASSEGSEAFF. DNA of the CDR3: TGTGCCAGCAGTGAGGGATCTGAAGCTTTCTTT.

CDR3 bases: TGTGCCAGCACCGAAGAATGGCGGATTGGGTATGGCTACACCTTC. Amino acid sequence: CASTEEWRIGYGYTF. The chain couples TRBV5-4 to TRBJ1-2, with D hard to call. This CDR3 is 15 amino acids long. V was shortened by 6 bases and J by 5 bases, with 20 bases between the two germline ends. Germline CDR1 and CDR2: SGHNT and YYREEE (reference sequence).

The rearrangement uses TRBV4-3 and TRBJ1-3; no clear D. Germline lookup yields CDR1 LGHNA and CDR2 YSLEER. The CDR3 is 15 amino acids. Trimming left V 0 bases short and J 1 base short, with 7 bases between. Here the CDR3 DNA reads TGCGCCAGCAGCCAAGACTCAGGATCTGGAAACACCATATATTTT. Its translation: CASSQDSGSGNTIYF.

This chain links TRBV6-1 with TRBJ1-1, with a weak D call TRBD1 (5 bases). CDR1 is MNHNS and CDR2 is SASEGT in the germline V gene. The CDR3 runs to 13 residues. Trimming removed 6 bases from V and 6 bases from J, with 14 bases in between. The CDR3 bases are TGTGCCAGCAGGCGGGGCGAAGATTCTGAAGCTTTCTTT. Translation gives CASRRGEDSEAFF.

This sequence joins TRBV7-6 and TRBJ2-7; D ambiguous. CDR3 length: 13 residues. Germline V CDR1 and CDR2: SGHVS, FNYEAQ. Trimming stripped 4 bases from V and 0 bases from J, with 7 bases between. For the CDR3, the DNA is TGTGCCAGCAGCTCCCGCTACTCCTACGAGCAGTACTTC. As protein: CASSSRYSYEQYF.

The chain recombines TRBV30 with TRBJ1-2; D possibly corresponds to TRBD1 (5 bases). Germline CDR1 and CDR2: GTSNPN and SVGIG (reference sequence). CDR3 length: 15 residues. The V end was cut by 0 bases, the J end by 4 bases, with 15 bases between. CDR3 in amino acids: CAWSVSLGVAYGYTF. For the CDR3, the DNA is TGTGCCTGGAGTGTATCATTGGGGGTGGCCTATGGCTACACCTTC.

This chain uses TRBV30 with TRBJ1-5; no clear D gene. The CDR3 is made up of 14 amino acids. V dropped 0 bases and J dropped 4 bases, with 10 bases sitting between them. CDR1 GTSNPN and CDR2 SVGIG come from the germline V gene (reference sequence). The CDR3 DNA sequence: TGTGCCTGGAGTGTAAGGATGGGGAATCAGCCCCAGCATTTT. This encodes CAWSVRMGNQPQHF.

The sample holds a few counts of this clone. This chain joins TRBV29-1 and TRBJ1-2; possibly TRBD1 for D (5 bases). Germline V gene lookup returns CDR1 SQVTM and CDR2 ANQGSEA. The CDR3 spans 11 residues. V was clipped by 6 bases and J by 6 bases, with 11 bases between them. The CDR3 DNA follows: TGCAGCGTCAGGGTAGGTGATGGCTACACCTTC. Translating gives CSVRVGDGYTF.

The chain recombines TRBV11-2 with TRBJ2-3; 10 nucleotides align to TRBD2. After removal of 1 base from V and 3 bases from J, the junction contained 7 bases not matched to a gene. The CDR3 extends over 17 amino acids. Germline CDR1 and CDR2: SGHAT and FQNNGV. The CDR3 is CASSLGLAGDGTDTQYF. Written as DNA, the CDR3 is TGTGCCAGCAGCTTAGGCCTAGCGGGAGATGGGACAGATACGCAGTATTTT.

This clone was picked up a small number of times. The chain couples TRBV29-1 to TRBJ2-1; TRBD1 matches at 10 bases. V shed 7 bases and J 1 base; nucleotides not matched to a gene: 1. Germline V gene lookup returns CDR1 SQVTM and CDR2 ANQGSEA. This CDR3 has 13 residues. DNA for the CDR3: TGCAGCGCGGGACAGGGGTCCTACAATGAGCAGTTCTTC. Translating gives CSAGQGSYNEQFF.

The rearrangement joins TRBV7-8 to TRBJ1-1, with D hard to call. Trimming removed 5 bases from V and 0 bases from J, with 10 bases in between. Germline V lookup: CDR1 SGHVS, CDR2 FQNEAQ. CDR3 length: 14 amino acids. The CDR3 spells CASSPGLMNTEAFF. The CDR3, as DNA: TGTGCCAGCAGCCCGGGCCTCATGAACACTGAAGCTTTCTTT.

This clone has more than one count but fewer than ten. The chain couples TRBV7-9 to TRBJ2-1; 10 positions agree with TRBD2. Per germline, CDR1 SEHNR and CDR2 FQNEAQ (reference sequence). The V gene end was trimmed by 1 base and the J gene end by 10 bases; junction bases not matched to a gene: 7. The CDR3 is 15 amino acids. This CDR3 reads CASSLGLAGVREQFF. The CDR3 DNA follows: TGTGCCAGCAGCTTAGGTCTAGCGGGAGTCCGGGAGCAGTTCTTC.

CDR3 protein: CASSFLTGSTSGNTIYF. CDR3 bases: TGTGCCAGCAGCTTTTTGACAGGGAGTACCTCTGGAAACACCATATATTTT. The gene calls are TRBV7-8 and TRBJ1-3, with TRBD1 identical over 7 bases. Trimming cost V 3 bases and J 0 bases; bases outside gene matches: 8. CDR3 size: 17 residues. Germline values: CDR1 SGHVS, CDR2 FQNEAQ.